This T cell receptor beta chain was captured in a study of blood T cell repertoires in COVID-19. Study overall: Material from acute and convalescent COVID-19 was sourced from the United States, Italy and Spain. PBMCs, B-cell-depleted T cells, or T cells were the source of the cDNA or gDNA that made up the material.

Per germline, CDR1 MNHEY and CDR2 SMNVEV (reference sequence). CDR3 size: 16 residues. V shed 0 bases and J shed 1 base, with 12 bases lying between them. Methods used by the authors: How many nucleated cells were present was estimated from reference gene primer amplification. TCRdb's copy holds only in-frame clones and misses some; the assay was immunoSEQ multiplex PCR. V, J and clone size derive from that table, while D and trimming were established from the DNA sequence. The sample consists of some 260,000 clones, approximately 79% of them appearing once. This sequence was found in a woman aged 80 or older with active or convalescent COVID-19. What was sequenced was peripheral blood. V gene TRBV27 combines with J gene TRBJ1-1, with D possibly being TRBD1 (6 bases). The CDR3 bases are TGTGCCAGCAGTTTATCGCCGGGACACACGAACACTGAAGCTTTCTTT. It codes for CASSLSPGHTNTEAFF.